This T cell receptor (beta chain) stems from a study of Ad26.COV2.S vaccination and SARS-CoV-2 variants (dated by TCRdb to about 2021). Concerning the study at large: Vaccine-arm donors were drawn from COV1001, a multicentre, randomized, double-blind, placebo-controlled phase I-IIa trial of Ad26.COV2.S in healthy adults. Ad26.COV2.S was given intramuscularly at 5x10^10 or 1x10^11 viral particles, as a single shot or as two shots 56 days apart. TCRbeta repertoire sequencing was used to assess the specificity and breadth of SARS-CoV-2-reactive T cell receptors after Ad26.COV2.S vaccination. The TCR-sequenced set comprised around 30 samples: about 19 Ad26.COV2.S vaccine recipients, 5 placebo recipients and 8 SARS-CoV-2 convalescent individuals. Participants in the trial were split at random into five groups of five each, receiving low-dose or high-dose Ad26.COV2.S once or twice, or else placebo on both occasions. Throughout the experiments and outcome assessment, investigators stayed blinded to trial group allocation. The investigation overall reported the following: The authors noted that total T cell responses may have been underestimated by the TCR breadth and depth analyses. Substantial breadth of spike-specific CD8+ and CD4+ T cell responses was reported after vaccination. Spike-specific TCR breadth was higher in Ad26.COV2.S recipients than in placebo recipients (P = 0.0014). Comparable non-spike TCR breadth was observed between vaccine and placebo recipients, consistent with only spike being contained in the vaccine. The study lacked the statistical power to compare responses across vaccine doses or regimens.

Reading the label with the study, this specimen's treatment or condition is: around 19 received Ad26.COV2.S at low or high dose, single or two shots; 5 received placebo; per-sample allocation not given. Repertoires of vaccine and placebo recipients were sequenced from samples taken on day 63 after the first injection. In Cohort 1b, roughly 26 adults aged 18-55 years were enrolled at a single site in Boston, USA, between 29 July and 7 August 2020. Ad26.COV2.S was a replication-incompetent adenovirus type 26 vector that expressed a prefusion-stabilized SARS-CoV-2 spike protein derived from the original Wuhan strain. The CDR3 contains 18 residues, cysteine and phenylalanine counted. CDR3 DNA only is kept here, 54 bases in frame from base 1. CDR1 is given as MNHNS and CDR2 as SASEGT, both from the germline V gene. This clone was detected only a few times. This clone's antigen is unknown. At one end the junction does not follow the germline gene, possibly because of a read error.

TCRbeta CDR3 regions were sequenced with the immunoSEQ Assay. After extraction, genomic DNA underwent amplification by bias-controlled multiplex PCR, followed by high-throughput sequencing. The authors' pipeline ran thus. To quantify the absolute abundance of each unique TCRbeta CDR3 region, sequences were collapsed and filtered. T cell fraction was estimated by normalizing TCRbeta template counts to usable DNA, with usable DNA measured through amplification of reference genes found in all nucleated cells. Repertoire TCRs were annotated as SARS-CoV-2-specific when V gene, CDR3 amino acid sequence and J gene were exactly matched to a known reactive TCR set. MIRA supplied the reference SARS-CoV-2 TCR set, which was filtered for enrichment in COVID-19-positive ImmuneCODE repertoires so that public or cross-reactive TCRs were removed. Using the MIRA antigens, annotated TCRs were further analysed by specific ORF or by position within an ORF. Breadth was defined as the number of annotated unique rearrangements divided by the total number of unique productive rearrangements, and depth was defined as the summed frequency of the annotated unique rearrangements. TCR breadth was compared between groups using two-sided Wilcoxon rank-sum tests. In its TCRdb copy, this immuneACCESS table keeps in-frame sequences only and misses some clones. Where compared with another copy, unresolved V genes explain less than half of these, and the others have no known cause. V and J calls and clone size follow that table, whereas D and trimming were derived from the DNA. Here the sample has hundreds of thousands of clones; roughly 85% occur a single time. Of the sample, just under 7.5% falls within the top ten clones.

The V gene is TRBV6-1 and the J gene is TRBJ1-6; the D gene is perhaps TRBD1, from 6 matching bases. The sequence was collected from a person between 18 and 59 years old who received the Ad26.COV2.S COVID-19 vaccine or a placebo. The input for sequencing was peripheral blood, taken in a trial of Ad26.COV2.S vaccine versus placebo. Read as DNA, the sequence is TGTGCCAGCGGTGAAAAACCACCACAGGGAAGAAGAAATTCACCCCTCCACTTT. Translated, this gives CASGEKPPQGRRNSPLHF.